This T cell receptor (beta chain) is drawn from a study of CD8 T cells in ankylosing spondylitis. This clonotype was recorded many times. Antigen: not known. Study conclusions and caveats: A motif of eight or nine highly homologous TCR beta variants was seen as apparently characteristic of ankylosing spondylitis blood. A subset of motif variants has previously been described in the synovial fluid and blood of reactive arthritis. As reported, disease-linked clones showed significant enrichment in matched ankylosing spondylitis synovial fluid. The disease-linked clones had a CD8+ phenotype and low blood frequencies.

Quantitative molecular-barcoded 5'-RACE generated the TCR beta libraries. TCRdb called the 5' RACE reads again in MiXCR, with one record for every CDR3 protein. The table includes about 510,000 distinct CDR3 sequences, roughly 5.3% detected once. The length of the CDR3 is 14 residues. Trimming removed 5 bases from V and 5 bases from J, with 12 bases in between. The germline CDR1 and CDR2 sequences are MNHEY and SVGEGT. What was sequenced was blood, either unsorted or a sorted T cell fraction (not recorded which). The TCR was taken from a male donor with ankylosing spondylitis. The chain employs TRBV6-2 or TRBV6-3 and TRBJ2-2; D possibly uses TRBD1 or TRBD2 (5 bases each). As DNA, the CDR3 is TGTGCCAGCAGTAGGGCAGGGAGAACCGGGGAGCTGTTTTTT. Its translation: CASSRAGRTGELFF.